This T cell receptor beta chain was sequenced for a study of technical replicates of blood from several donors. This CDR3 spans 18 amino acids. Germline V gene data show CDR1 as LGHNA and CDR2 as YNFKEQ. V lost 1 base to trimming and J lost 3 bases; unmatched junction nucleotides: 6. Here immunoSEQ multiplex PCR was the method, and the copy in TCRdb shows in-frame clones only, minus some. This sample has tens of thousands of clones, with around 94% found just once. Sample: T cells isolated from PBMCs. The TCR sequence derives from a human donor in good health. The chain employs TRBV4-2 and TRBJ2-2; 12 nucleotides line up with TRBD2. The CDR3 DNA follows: TGTGCCAGCAGCCAAGGGACTAGCGGGGAGCTTGACACCGGGGAGCTGTTTTTT. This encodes CASSQGTSGELDTGELFF.